Presented here are 30 T cell receptor beta chains from one specimen sequenced in a study of regulatory T cells in long-lasting Graves disease. The time point here: newly diagnosed GD, antithyroid drugs for less than 3 months. The TCR library used RNA extracted from PBMCs. Both iRepertoire HTBI primers and Arm-PCR of CDR3 regions were used to build the TCR beta libraries. TCRdb ran MiXCR on the multiplex PCR reads and lists one entry per CDR3 protein. The sample carries about 620,000 distinct CDR3 sequences, roughly 15% recorded once. In addition, the sample was reused for a study of T cells in Graves' hyperthyroidism and ophthalmopathy.

Sequencing used peripheral blood mononuclear cells (PBMCs), obtained at new diagnosis, from a patient treated with antithyroid drugs. The receptors come from a woman in her 30s with Graves disease.

This clonotype showed up just a few times. V usage is TRBV9 and J usage is TRBJ2-1, with 9 nucleotides matching TRBD2. Germline assignment: CDR1 SGDLS and CDR2 YYNGEE. J gave up 5 bases and V 4 bases, and 10 bases lay outside the gene matches. The CDR3 runs 16 residues. As DNA, the CDR3 is TGTGCCAGCAGCCTAGCGGGGTGGGGGTTAGACAATGAGCAGTTCTTC. Encoded protein: CASSLAGWGLDNEQFF.

Ten or more counts support this clonotype. V gene TRBV2 combines with J gene TRBJ2-1, with 8 bases that match TRBD2. V shed 4 bases and J 3 bases; nucleotides not matched to a gene: 2. The CDR3 consists of 14 residues. CDR1 and CDR2 from the germline V gene are SNHLY and FYNNEI. This chain's CDR3 is CASSAAGVYNEQFF. The CDR3 region has the DNA TGTGCCAGCAGTGCAGCGGGGGTCTACAATGAGCAGTTCTTC.

This clonotype was seen repeatedly, ten times or more. V gene TRBV7-2 combines with J gene TRBJ2-4, with 11 bases lining up with TRBD1. Trimming removed 1 base from V and 6 bases from J; junction bases left unmatched: 5. The germline CDR1 and CDR2 sequences are SGHTA and FQGNSA. The CDR3 has 16 residues. The CDR3 coding sequence is TGTGCCAGCAGCTTAGGGACCGGGACAGGGGGAAACATTCAGTACTTC. It translates to CASSLGTGTGGNIQYF. Using reference TRBV7-2 and TRBJ2-4 for the parts outside the CDR3, the full variable domain is GAGVSQSPSNKVTEKGKDVELRCDPISGHTALYWYRQSLGQGLEFLIYFQGNSAPDKSGLPSDRFSAERTGGSVSTLTIQRTQQEDSAVYLCASSLGTGTGGNIQYFGAGTRLSVL.

The CDR3 bases are TGCAGTGCTAGCCCGGCGGGAGTAGTTCGCGAGCAGTACTTC. It encodes CSASPAGVVREQYF. This sequence joins TRBV20-1 and TRBJ2-7; 7 bases map to TRBD2. The V and J ends lost 3 bases and 6 bases, in that order; junction bases with no gene match: 11. The CDR3 covers 14 residues. CDR1 is DFQATT and CDR2 is SNEGSKA in the germline V gene (reference sequence).

This clonotype was seen more than once but under ten times. This chain links TRBV6-1 with TRBJ2-1; D gene uncertain. Germline-derived CDR1 and CDR2 are MNHNS and SASEGT. The CDR3 runs 14 residues. V lost 7 bases, J lost 2 bases, and 12 bases lay in between. Here the CDR3 reads CASNDGKTYNEQFF. The CDR3 region has the DNA TGTGCCAGCAACGACGGAAAAACCTACAATGAGCAGTTCTTC.

This clonotype was seen repeatedly, ten times or more. The chain links TRBV2 to TRBJ1-5; D is uncertain. The CDR3 covers 15 residues. V was cut by 8 bases and J by 2 bases, with 16 bases left in between. Germline values: CDR1 SNHLY, CDR2 FYNNEI. This chain's CDR3 is CASGGGVMGNQPQHF. CDR3 sequence (DNA): TGTGCCAGCGGCGGTGGGGTGATGGGCAATCAGCCCCAGCATTTT.

Concerning this clonotype itself: It may be a read error: a sequence one base away is much more abundant. The V gene is TRBV19, the J gene TRBJ2-7, with D possibly being TRBD1 (5 bases). Germline V gene sequence: CDR1 LNHDA, CDR2 SQIVND (reference sequence). The CDR3 is 16 residues long. With 3 bases removed from V and 0 bases from J, the gap between germline ends came to 15 bases. The CDR3 reads CASSMSYGDSSYEQYF. CDR3 coding DNA: TGTGCCAGTAGTATGTCTTATGGAGACAGCTCCTACGAGCAGTACTTC.

This sequence joins TRBV18 and TRBJ1-6, with a possible D match to TRBD1 (6 bases). The length of the CDR3 is 14 residues. Per the germline V gene, CDR1 is KGHSH and CDR2 is LQKENI. V shed 4 bases and J shed 9 bases, with 13 bases lying between them. The DNA of the CDR3 is TGTGCCAGCTCACAGGACAGCCTTAGTTCACCCCTCCACTTT. Translating gives CASSQDSLSSPLHF.

Note on this clonotype: This may be a read error: a much more frequent sequence differs by one nucleotide. In this CDR3 the conserved last residue, phenylalanine or tryptophan, is missing, so a read error is likely. The chain uses TRBV6-1 and TRBJ2-3; D ambiguous. The length of the CDR3 is 16 residues. Germline V gene lookup returns CDR1 MNHNS and CDR2 SASEGT. The CDR3 DNA reads as TGTGCCAGCAGTAAAGCACGGACGACTAGCACAGATACGCAGTATCTT. Its protein is CASSKARTTSTDTQYL.

On this clonotype: A much larger clone lies one base from this, so it may be a read error. This chain connects TRBV6-1 to TRBJ2-3, with 11 nucleotides matching TRBD2. This CDR3 comprises 17 residues. V shed 5 bases, J shed 2 bases, and the junction held 9 bases outside the gene matches. Germline lookup yields CDR1 MNHNS and CDR2 SASEGT. The DNA for the CDR3 is TGTGCCAGCAGTACGCACCCACTAGCGGGGGTCACAGATACGCAGTATTTT. Translating gives CASSTHPLAGVTDTQYF.

The J gene is TRBJ1-3, the V gene TRBV4-1; D gene uncertain. V was pared by 0 bases and J by 4 bases, with 4 bases between. Germline loops: CDR1 MGHRA, CDR2 YSYEKL. This CDR3 has 13 amino acids. In DNA, the CDR3 is TGCGCCAGCAGCCAAGAGTTGGGAAACACCATATATTTT. Protein sequence: CASSQELGNTIYF.

This clonotype has a count of ten or more. This chain connects TRBV30 to TRBJ1-2; 7 nucleotides agree with TRBD1. Trimming at V came to 7 bases and at J to 5 bases, leaving 10 bases not matched to a gene. The CDR3 spans 13 residues. Germline V gene data show CDR1 as GTSNPN and CDR2 as SVGIG (reference sequence). The CDR3: CASGAGTVYGYTF. The CDR3 DNA follows: TGTGCCTCCGGAGCCGGGACAGTATATGGCTACACCTTC.

Points on this clonotype: A much larger clone differs by one base, so this may be a read error. This chain joins TRBV7-3 and TRBJ2-4; either TRBD1 or TRBD2 may supply D (5 bases each). Looked up from germline, CDR1 is SGHTA and CDR2 is FQGTGA. V lost 4 bases, J lost 0 bases, and 10 bases lay in between. This CDR3 spans 15 amino acids. The CDR3 protein is CASSSWDLAKNIQYF. DNA of the CDR3: TGTGCCAGCAGCTCCTGGGACCTAGCCAAAAACATTCAGTACTTC.

This clonotype was counted at least ten times. V gene TRBV12-3 or TRBV12-4 combines with J gene TRBJ1-1; maybe TRBD1 (5 bases). Trimming cost V 3 bases and J 1 base, with 6 bases left between them. The CDR3 spans 13 residues. Here the CDR3 DNA reads TGTGCCAGCAGTTTTGGGACGAACACTGAAGCTTTCTTT. This codes for CASSFGTNTEAFF.

The table lists this clonotype with a few counts. The chain employs TRBV7-2 and TRBJ2-2; D is tentatively TRBD1 or TRBD2 (5 bases each). The CDR3 is made up of 15 amino acids. From germline, CDR1 is SGHTA and CDR2 FQGNSA. V was shortened by 1 base and J by 5 bases, with 11 bases between the two germline ends. Here the CDR3 reads CASSLGGYITGELFF. The CDR3 DNA is TGTGCCAGCAGCTTAGGGGGGTACATTACCGGGGAGCTGTTTTTT.

The sample holds a few counts of this clonotype. This rearrangement joins TRBV7-9 to TRBJ2-7; 9 bases match TRBD1. Germline assignment: CDR1 SEHNR and CDR2 FQNEAQ (reference sequence). There are 15 residues in the CDR3. After removal of 5 bases from V and 5 bases from J, the junction contained 10 bases not matched to a gene. CDR3 sequence reads: CASSPFAGQGNEQYF. As DNA, the CDR3 is TGTGCCAGCAGCCCCTTTGCGGGACAGGGCAACGAGCAGTACTTC.

This clonotype was observed at least ten times. The chain employs TRBV2 and TRBJ2-7; 9 nucleotides match TRBD1. The V and J ends lost 10 bases and 2 bases, in that order; junction bases with no gene match: 12. Per the germline V gene, CDR1 is SNHLY and CDR2 is FYNNEI. There are 15 residues in the CDR3. The CDR3 loop reads CATVPRDRVPYEQYF. CDR3 in DNA: TGTGCCACCGTTCCCCGGGACAGGGTACCCTACGAGCAGTACTTC. Drawing the rest from reference TRBV2 and TRBJ2-7, the complete variable domain is EPEVTQTPSHQVTQMGQEVILRCVPISNHLYFYWYRQILGQKVEFLVSFYNNEISEKSEIFDDQFSVERPDGSNFTLKIRSTKLEDSAMYFCATVPRDRVPYEQYFGPGTRLTVT.

V is TRBV20-1 and J is TRBJ1-4, with 7 bases identical to TRBD1. The germline V gene has CDR1 DFQATT and CDR2 SNEGSKA (reference sequence). The CDR3 runs to 13 residues. V lost 6 bases, J lost 3 bases, and 4 bases stayed unmatched. The CDR3 DNA follows: TGCAGTGCCTGGGACAGCCCTAATGAAAAACTGTTTTTT. Translation: CSAWDSPNEKLFF.

This clonotype appeared a few times. The CDR3 region has the DNA TGTGCCAGCACCCCTCAGGGGGCCTCTGGAAACACCATATATTTT. Amino acids: CASTPQGASGNTIYF. The chain is built from TRBV12-3 or TRBV12-4 and TRBJ1-3; 8 nucleotides agree with TRBD1. The CDR3 has 15 amino acids. Trimming took 7 bases from V and 0 from J; bases not matched to a gene: 5.

This chain joins TRBV18 and TRBJ2-3; 7 nucleotides align to TRBD2. V dropped 6 bases and J dropped 0; count of bases not matched to a gene: 12. Germline loops: CDR1 KGHSH, CDR2 LQKENI. The CDR3 is 17 amino acids. CDR3 protein: CASSLATGTISTDTQYF. The CDR3 DNA follows: TGTGCCAGCTCCCTAGCCACTGGGACTATTAGCACAGATACGCAGTATTTT.

A note on this clonotype: A much larger clone lies one base from this, so it may be a read error. V is TRBV19 and J is TRBJ1-5, with D perhaps matching TRBD1 (5 bases). The CDR3 length is 14 residues. The germline CDR1 and CDR2 sequences are LNHDA and SQIVND (reference sequence). The ends were cut back, 6 bases at V and 6 bases at J, with 15 bases in the middle. Here the CDR3 reads CASSYRTISQPQHF. DNA of the CDR3: TGTGCCAGTAGCTACAGGACCATATCTCAGCCCCAGCATTTT.

This sequence joins TRBV28 and TRBJ2-1; 9 positions match TRBD1. Germline CDR1 is MDHEN and CDR2 is SYDVKM. This CDR3 contains 17 residues. Trimming took 4 bases from V and 4 from J; bases not matched to a gene: 11. CDR3 in DNA: TGTGCCAGCAGTTCCGCCGGGACAGGGCTTAGGTACAATGAGCAGTTCTTC. It encodes CASSSAGTGLRYNEQFF.

This clonotype was observed a few times. The chain combines TRBV6-5 with TRBJ1-2, with D uncertain. This CDR3 is 17 amino acids long. The germline CDR1 and CDR2 sequences are MNHEY and SVGAGI. With 0 bases removed from V and 8 bases from J, the gap between germline ends came to 22 bases. CDR3 sequence: CASSYSRQARLWEGYTF. CDR3 bases: TGTGCCAGCAGTTACTCTCGGCAGGCCCGCCTCTGGGAGGGCTACACCTTC.

This clonotype was recorded many times. V gene TRBV28 combines with J gene TRBJ1-4, with 7 nucleotides matching TRBD1. The CDR3 spans 15 residues. V was pared by 6 bases and J by 5 bases, with 9 bases of the junction left unmatched. Germline V gives CDR1 MDHEN, CDR2 SYDVKM. The CDR3 sequence: CASRPPGTDNEKLFF. CDR3 bases: TGTGCCAGCAGACCCCCCGGGACAGACAATGAAAAACTGTTTTTT.

This clonotype was counted at least ten times. The J gene is TRBJ1-2, the V gene TRBV20-1; D is ambiguous. There are 14 residues in the CDR3. The V and J ends lost 4 bases and 8 bases respectively, with 20 bases between them. CDR1 is DFQATT and CDR2 is SNEGSKA in the germline V gene (reference sequence). CDR3: CSAKARRQFFGYTF. DNA for the CDR3: TGCAGTGCTAAAGCACGACGGCAGTTTTTCGGCTACACCTTC.

This clonotype was recorded only once. The chain couples TRBV19 to TRBJ2-7, with 8 bases lining up with TRBD2. This CDR3 contains 17 residues. Germline V CDR1 and CDR2: LNHDA, SQIVND (reference sequence). The ends lost 4 bases at V and 7 bases at J; junction bases unmatched: 18. In nucleotides, the CDR3 is TGTGCCAGTAGTACCGGACTAATAGCGGGACTGTACAATGAGCAGTACTTC. This translates into CASSTGLIAGLYNEQYF. The full variable domain, in which reference TRBV19 and TRBJ2-7 provide the parts outside the CDR3, is DGGITQSPKYLFRKEGQNVTLSCEQNLNHDAMYWYRQDPGQGLRLIYYSQIVNDFQKGDIAEGYSVSREKKESFPLTVTSAQKNPTAFYLCASSTGLIAGLYNEQYFGPGTRLTVT.

This clonotype was counted ten times or more. V usage is TRBV29-1 and J usage is TRBJ1-1; D is perhaps TRBD1 (6 bases). The germline V gene encodes CDR1 SQVTM and CDR2 ANQGSEA. The CDR3 contains 14 residues. Trimming removed 5 bases from V and 1 base from J, with 14 bases in between. The CDR3, as DNA: TGCAGCGTTATTACCGGGACAAGGAACACTGAAGCTTTCTTT. Translated, it gives CSVITGTRNTEAFF.

This chain joins TRBV18 and TRBJ2-1; D might be TRBD2 (6 bases). CDR3 length: 17 residues. The germline V gene has CDR1 KGHSH and CDR2 LQKENI. V lost 3 bases to trimming and J lost 7 bases, with 22 bases between them. CDR3 residues: CASSPTINSGGGNEQFF. The CDR3 DNA sequence: TGTGCCAGCTCACCGACAATCAATAGCGGAGGAGGAAATGAGCAGTTCTTC.

In its sample, this clonotype was seen many times. The genes are TRBV27 and TRBJ2-1, with 11 bases aligning to TRBD2. Trimming took 5 bases from V and 3 from J; bases not matched to a gene: 9. The CDR3 contains 17 residues. Germline CDR1 is MNHEY and CDR2 is SMNVEV (reference sequence). The CDR3 is CASSHTGTSGRYNEQFF. DNA for the CDR3: TGTGCCAGCAGTCACACCGGGACTAGCGGACGCTACAATGAGCAGTTCTTC.

Worth noting for this clonotype: A junction boundary mismatches the germline segment, possibly from a read error. DNA for the CDR3: TGTGCCAGCAGCTTGGGCGGGACTAGCGGGACTTACAATGAGCAGTCCTTC. Protein product: CASSLGGTSGTYNEQSF. The V call is TRBV11-2, the J call TRBJ2-1; 13 bases line up with TRBD2. CDR1 is SGHAT and CDR2 is FQNNGV in the germline V gene. The CDR3 totals 17 residues.